This TCR beta chain was recorded in a study of T cell changes during pregnancy in multiple sclerosis. V shed 4 bases and J 6 bases; nucleotides not matched to a gene: 9. Germline V lookup: CDR1 LNHDA, CDR2 SQIVND (reference sequence). This CDR3 comprises 15 residues. Method: immunoSEQ multiplex PCR; TCRdb's copy keeps in-frame clones and lacks some. The profile covers about 59,000 clones, with 85% to 90% appearing a single time and approximately 5% taken by the ten largest. The chain combines TRBV19 with TRBJ1-1; 9 bases line up with TRBD1. Input material: peripheral blood from another person, used as feeder cells. This receptor was obtained from a human donor whose cells served as feeder cells for cultures in a pregnancy study. CDR3 nucleotides: TGTGCCAGTAGTACAGGACAGGGGAGTTTTCCTGAAGCTTTCTTT. Protein product: CASSTGQGSFPEAFF.